The T cell receptor beta chain under discussion was sequenced for a study of T-cell memory formation after mild COVID-19. From the 5' RACE reads, TCRdb called clonotypes with MiXCR, one entry per CDR3 protein. This table holds 270,000 or so distinct CDR3 sequences, around 17% found once. Overall study results and limits: Researchers could not confirm that second-wave clones peaking on day 37 targeted SARS-CoV-2. Memory from before infection featured some responding clones, which suggests cross-reactive memory joined. A balance of CD4 and CD8 characterized clones contracting day 15 to 85, whereas later expanders leaned CD4+.

The CDR3 consists of 15 residues. V lost 3 bases to trimming and J lost 2 bases; unmatched junction nucleotides: 3. CDR1 is SGHTA and CDR2 is FQGNSA in the germline V gene. For this clonotype: Its antigen remains unknown.

Sequencing was performed on PBMCs or a T cell subset sorted from them (not recorded which). The chain combines TRBV7-2 with TRBJ2-3; 9 nucleotides align to TRBD1. This clonotype was sampled from a man between 18 and 35 years old who had mild COVID-19 (a few samples of this study predate the infection). Cell type and time point are not known. Here the CDR3 reads CASSFGTGFTDTQYF. The CDR3 DNA is TGTGCCAGCAGCTTTGGGACAGGGTTCACAGATACGCAGTATTTT.